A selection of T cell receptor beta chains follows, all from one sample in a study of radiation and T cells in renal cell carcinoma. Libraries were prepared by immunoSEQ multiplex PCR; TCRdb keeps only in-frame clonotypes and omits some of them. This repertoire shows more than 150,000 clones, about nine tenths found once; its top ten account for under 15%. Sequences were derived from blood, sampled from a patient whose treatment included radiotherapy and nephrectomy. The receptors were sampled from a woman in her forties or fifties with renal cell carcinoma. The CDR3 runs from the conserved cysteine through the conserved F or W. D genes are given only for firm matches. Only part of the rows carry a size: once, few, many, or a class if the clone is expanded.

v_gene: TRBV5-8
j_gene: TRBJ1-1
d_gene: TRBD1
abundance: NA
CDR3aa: CASSLITGAGGTEAFF
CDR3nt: TGTGCCAGCAGCTTGATTACAGGGGCGGGGGGCACTGAAGCTTTCTTT

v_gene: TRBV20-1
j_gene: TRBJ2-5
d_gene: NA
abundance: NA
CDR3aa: CSARELGTQYF
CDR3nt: TGCAGTGCTAGAGAGCTGGGGACCCAGTACTTC

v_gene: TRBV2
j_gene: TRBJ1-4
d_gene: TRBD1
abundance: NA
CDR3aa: CASSYDRGTNEKLFF
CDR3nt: TGTGCCAGCAGTTATGACAGGGGGACTAATGAAAAACTGTTTTTT

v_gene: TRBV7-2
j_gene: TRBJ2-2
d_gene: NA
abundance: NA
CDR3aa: CASSLFGAGTGELFF
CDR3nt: TGTGCCAGCAGCTTATTCGGGGCTGGCACCGGGGAGCTGTTTTTT

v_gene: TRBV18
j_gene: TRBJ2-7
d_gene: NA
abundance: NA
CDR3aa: CASSPLGAGEQYF
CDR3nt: TGTGCCAGCTCACCCCTGGGGGCGGGGGAGCAGTACTTC

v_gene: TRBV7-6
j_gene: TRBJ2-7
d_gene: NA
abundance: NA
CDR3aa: CASSLAGAGGEQYF
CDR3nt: TGTGCCAGCAGCTTAGCAGGGGCGGGTGGCGAGCAGTACTTC

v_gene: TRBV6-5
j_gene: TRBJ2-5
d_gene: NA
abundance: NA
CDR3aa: CASSYSAKETQYF
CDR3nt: TGTGCCAGCAGTTACTCGGCCAAAGAGACCCAGTACTTC

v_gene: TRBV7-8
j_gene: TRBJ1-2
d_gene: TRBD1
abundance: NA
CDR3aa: CASSYDRGLGYTF
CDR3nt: TGTGCCAGCAGTTATGACAGGGGGCTCGGCTACACCTTC

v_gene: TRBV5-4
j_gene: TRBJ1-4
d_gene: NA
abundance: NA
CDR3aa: CASSFERGGSEKLFF
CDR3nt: TGTGCCAGCAGCTTTGAGCGAGGGGGAAGCGAAAAACTGTTTTTT

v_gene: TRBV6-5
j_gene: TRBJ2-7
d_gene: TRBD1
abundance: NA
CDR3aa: CASKPGQGSYEQYF
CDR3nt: TGTGCCAGCAAGCCGGGACAGGGGTCCTACGAGCAGTACTTC

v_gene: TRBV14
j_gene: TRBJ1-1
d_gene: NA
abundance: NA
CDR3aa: CASSQAGQGRTEAFF
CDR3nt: TGTGCCAGCAGCCAAGCAGGGCAGGGACGGACTGAAGCTTTCTTT

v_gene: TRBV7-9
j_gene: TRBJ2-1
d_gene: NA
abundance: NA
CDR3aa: CASSLSDNEQFF
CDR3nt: TGTGCCAGCAGCTTATCAGACAATGAGCAGTTCTTC

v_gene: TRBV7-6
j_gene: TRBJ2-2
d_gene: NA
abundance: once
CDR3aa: CASSLAFTPWNTGELFF
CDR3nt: TGTGCCAGCAGCTTAGCATTCACCCCGTGGAACACCGGGGAGCTGTTTTTT

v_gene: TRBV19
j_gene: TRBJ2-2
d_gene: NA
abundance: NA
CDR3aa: CASSIFSGQNTGELFF
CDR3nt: TGTGCCAGTAGTATATTCTCGGGGCAGAACACCGGGGAGCTGTTTTTT

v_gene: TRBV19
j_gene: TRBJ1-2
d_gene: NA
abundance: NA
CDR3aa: CASSPGARYGYTF
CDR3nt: TGTGCCAGTAGCCCGGGAGCCCGGTATGGCTACACCTTC

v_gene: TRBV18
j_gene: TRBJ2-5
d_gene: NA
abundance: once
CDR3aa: CASSEGLSETQYF
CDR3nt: TGTGCCAGCTCAGAGGGACTGTCGGAGACCCAGTACTTC

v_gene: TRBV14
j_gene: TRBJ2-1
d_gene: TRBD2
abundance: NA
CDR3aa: CASSQLAGGYNEQFF
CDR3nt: TGTGCCAGCAGCCAACTAGCGGGGGGCTACAATGAGCAGTTCTTC

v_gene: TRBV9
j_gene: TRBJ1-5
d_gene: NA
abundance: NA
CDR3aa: CASSVEGIGNQPQHF
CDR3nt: TGTGCCAGCAGCGTAGAAGGGATCGGCAATCAGCCCCAGCATTTT

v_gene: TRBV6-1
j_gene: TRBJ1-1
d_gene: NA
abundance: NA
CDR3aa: CASSPNGDTEAFF
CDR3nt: TGTGCCAGCAGTCCCAACGGGGACACTGAAGCTTTCTTT